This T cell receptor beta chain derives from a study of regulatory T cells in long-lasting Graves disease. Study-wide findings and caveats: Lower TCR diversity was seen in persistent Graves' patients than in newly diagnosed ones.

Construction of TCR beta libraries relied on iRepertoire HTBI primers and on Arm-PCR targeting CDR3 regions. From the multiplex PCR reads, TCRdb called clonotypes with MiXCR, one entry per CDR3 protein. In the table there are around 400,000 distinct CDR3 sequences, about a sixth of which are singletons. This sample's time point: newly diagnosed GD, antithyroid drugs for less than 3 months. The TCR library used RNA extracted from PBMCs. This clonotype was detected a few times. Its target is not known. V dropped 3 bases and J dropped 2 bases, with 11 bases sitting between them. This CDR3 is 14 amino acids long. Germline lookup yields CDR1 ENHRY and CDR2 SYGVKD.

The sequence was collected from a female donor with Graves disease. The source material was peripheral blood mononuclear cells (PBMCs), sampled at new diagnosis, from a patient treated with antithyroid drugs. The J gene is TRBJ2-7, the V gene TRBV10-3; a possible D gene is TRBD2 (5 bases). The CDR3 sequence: CAISDETGTYEQYF. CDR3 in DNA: TGTGCCATCAGTGACGAGACGGGGACCTACGAGCAGTACTTC.